Below are 11 T cell receptor beta chains sequenced from a single sample in a study of blood T cell repertoires in COVID-19. Only in-frame clones appear in the TCRdb table, and some are missing; sequencing was by immunoSEQ multiplex PCR. The data hold a few hundred thousand clones, with about 89% observed a single time. Sample: PBMCs or T cells enriched from blood (not recorded which). The receptors shown here come from a woman aged 35 to 49 who had been exposed to COVID-19.

The chain couples TRBV9 to TRBJ2-7, with D possibly matching TRBD1 (5 bases). Germline V gene lookup returns CDR1 SGDLS and CDR2 YYNGEE. The V end lost 2 bases, the J end lost 3 bases, and 15 bases lay between the germline ends. This CDR3 is 15 amino acids long. The CDR3 reads CASSVGPEPYYEQYF. The CDR3 region has the DNA TGTGCCAGCAGCGTGGGGCCGGAGCCCTACTACGAGCAGTACTTC.

CDR3 in DNA: TGTGCCAGCAGCTTAGAGGGGCTAGCGGGAGTTTCCTACAATGAGCAGTTCTTC. It yields the protein CASSLEGLAGVSYNEQFF. The rearrangement joins TRBV7-9 to TRBJ2-1, with 10 bases fitting TRBD2. Germline values: CDR1 SEHNR, CDR2 FQNEAQ (reference sequence). This CDR3 has 18 residues. The ends lost 1 base at V and 1 base at J; junction bases unmatched: 7.

The chain couples TRBV9 to TRBJ2-3; TRBD2 agrees at 8 bases. The CDR3 has 18 residues. The germline gives CDR1 SGDLS, CDR2 YYNGEE. J gave up 5 bases and V 4 bases, and 18 bases lay outside the gene matches. CDR3 region: CASSSRRGLAGPLDTQYF. The CDR3 nucleotides read TGTGCCAGCAGCTCCCGGCGAGGGCTAGCGGGCCCTTTAGATACGCAGTATTTT.

J is TRBJ2-7 and V is TRBV11-3; 10 positions agree with TRBD2. The length of the CDR3 is 16 residues. Germline CDR1 reads SGHNT; CDR2 reads YENEEA. V lost 2 bases and J lost 6; bases outside the gene matches: 10. DNA for the CDR3: TGTGCCAGCAGCTTAATATTGGGGCTAGCGGGAGTCGAGCAGTACTTC. This translates into CASSLILGLAGVEQYF.

The genes are TRBV5-1 and TRBJ1-1, with D hard to call. The CDR3 runs to 14 residues. Germline V gene lookup returns CDR1 SGHRS and CDR2 YFSETQ. With 4 bases removed from V and 0 bases from J, the gap between germline ends came to 10 bases. The CDR3 nucleotides are TGCGCCAGCAGCCCACATAATTTGAACACTGAAGCTTTCTTT. Its translation is CASSPHNLNTEAFF.

The V call is TRBV6-5, the J call TRBJ1-1; possibly TRBD1 for D (5 bases). The CDR3 runs 14 residues. The germline V and J ends were trimmed by 3 bases and 3 bases, with 11 bases remaining between them. Looked up from germline, CDR1 is MNHEY and CDR2 is SVGAGI. The CDR3 protein is CASSYAPGDTEAFF. The CDR3 nucleotides read TGTGCCAGCAGTTATGCACCGGGGGACACTGAAGCTTTCTTT.

The chain couples TRBV3-1 (or the pseudogene TRBV3-2) to TRBJ1-5; D might be TRBD1 (6 bases). Germline V CDR1 and CDR2: LGHDT, YNNKEL (reference sequence). The CDR3 runs to 14 residues. Trimming pared 5 bases from V and 7 bases from J, leaving 15 bases between. DNA of the CDR3: TGTGCCAGCAGCTCATACCCAGGGGTCCAGCCCCAGCATTTT. The encoded protein is CASSSYPGVQPQHF.

The chain employs TRBV6-4 and TRBJ1-6; D is perhaps TRBD1 (6 bases). This CDR3 spans 15 amino acids. Germline loops: CDR1 MRHNA, CDR2 SNTAGT. Deletions cut 3 bases from V and 0 bases from J, with 6 bases between. The CDR3: CASSEDSSYNSPLHF. The DNA of the CDR3 is TGTGCCAGCAGTGAGGACAGCTCCTATAATTCACCCCTCCACTTT.

The chain carries TRBV15 and TRBJ1-5, with unresolved D. This CDR3 is built from 13 residues. Germline loops: CDR1 LNHNV, CDR2 YYDKDF (reference sequence). V dropped 0 bases and J dropped 6 bases, with 6 bases sitting between them. This CDR3 reads CATSREGGQPQHF. The CDR3 region has the DNA TGTGCCACCAGCAGAGAAGGCGGTCAGCCCCAGCATTTT.

The rearrangement joins TRBV4-3 to TRBJ1-5; D remains unclear. The CDR3 contains 15 residues. The ends were cut back, 0 bases at V and 7 bases at J, with 13 bases in the middle. Germline CDR1 reads LGHNA; CDR2 reads YSLEER. In nucleotides, the CDR3 is TGCGCCAGCAGCCAAGAGGTTGCACCGGGGCAGCCCCAGCATTTT. Its protein is CASSQEVAPGQPQHF.

V is TRBV5-1 and J is TRBJ2-1, with a tentative D call TRBD2 (7 bases). The germline CDR1 and CDR2 sequences are SGHRS and YFSETQ. V was shortened by 1 base and J by 7 bases, with 15 bases between the two germline ends. The CDR3 consists of 15 residues. CDR3 region: CASSLSRGARNEQFF. In DNA, the CDR3 is TGCGCCAGCAGCTTGAGCCGGGGGGCGCGGAATGAGCAGTTCTTC.